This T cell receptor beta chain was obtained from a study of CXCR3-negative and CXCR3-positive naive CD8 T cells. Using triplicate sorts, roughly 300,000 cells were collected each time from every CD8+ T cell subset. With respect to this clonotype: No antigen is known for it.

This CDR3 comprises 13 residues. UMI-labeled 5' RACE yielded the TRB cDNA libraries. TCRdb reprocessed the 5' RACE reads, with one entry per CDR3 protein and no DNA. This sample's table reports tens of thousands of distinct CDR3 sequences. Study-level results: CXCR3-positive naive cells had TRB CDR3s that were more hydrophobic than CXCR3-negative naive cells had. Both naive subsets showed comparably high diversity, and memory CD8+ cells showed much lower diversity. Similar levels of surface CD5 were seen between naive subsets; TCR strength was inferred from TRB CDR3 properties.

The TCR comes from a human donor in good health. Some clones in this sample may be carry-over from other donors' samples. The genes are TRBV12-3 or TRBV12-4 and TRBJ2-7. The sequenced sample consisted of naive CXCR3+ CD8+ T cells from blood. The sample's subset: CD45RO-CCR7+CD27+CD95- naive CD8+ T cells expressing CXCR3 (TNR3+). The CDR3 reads CASSLAGAHEQYF.